Listed below are T cell receptor beta chains from one sample, sequenced in a study of CD8 T cells in ankylosing spondylitis. TCRdb analysed the 5' RACE reads with MiXCR anew, one entry per CDR3 protein. This table holds about 360,000 distinct CDR3 sequences, 20% found once. Sequencing used blood, either unsorted or a sorted T cell fraction (not recorded which). The receptors originated from a male donor with ankylosing spondylitis or in good health (not recorded which). Both conserved end residues are part of each CDR3. Fields, in order: CDR3 length, D gene, V gene, clone size, J gene, CDR3 protein, CDR3 DNA. A D gene is named only where the DNA matches it firmly. Some rows mark clone size as missing; the rest say once, few, many or name a class of expanded clone.

16	TRBD1	TRBV5-5	.	TRBJ2-2	CASSSDRDLYTGELFF	TGTGCCAGCAGCTCCGACAGGGATCTTTACACCGGGGAGCTGTTTTTT
16	.	TRBV5-1	.	TRBJ2-3	CASSLVSAFRVDTQYF	TGCGCCAGCAGCTTGGTCAGCGCCTTTCGGGTCGATACGCAGTATTTT
14	.	TRBV11-2	.	TRBJ2-1	CASTSDLYLNEQFF	TGTGCCAGCACCTCTGACCTATACCTCAATGAGCAGTTCTTC
13	.	TRBV24-1	.	TRBJ2-5	CATSERVGETQYF	TGTGCCACCAGTGAAAGGGTCGGAGAGACCCAGTACTTC
13	TRBD1	TRBV24-1	.	TRBJ1-5	CATRGTADQPQHF	TGTGCCACCCGTGGGACAGCCGATCAGCCCCAGCATTTT
17	.	TRBV7-9	.	TRBJ2-5	CASSLLPGQVYQETQYF	TGTGCCAGCAGCTTACTCCCGGGGCAGGTTTACCAAGAGACCCAGTACTTC
15	.	TRBV7-9	.	TRBJ2-7	CASSFSGHSSYEQYF	TGTGCCAGCAGCTTTTCGGGACATAGCTCCTACGAGCAGTACTTC
16	TRBD1	TRBV14	few	TRBJ2-7	CASSPFDRGPSYEQYF	TGTGCCAGCAGCCCTTTCGACAGGGGACCCTCCTACGAGCAGTACTTC
16	TRBD1	TRBV6-2/TRBV6-3	.	TRBJ1-4	CASSYAQGTGREKLFF	TGTGCCAGCAGTTACGCACAAGGGACAGGAAGGGAAAAACTGTTTTTT
15	.	TRBV12-3/TRBV12-4	many	TRBJ2-1	CASSLDGLLTAEQFF	TGTGCCAGCAGTTTAGATGGACTACTAACGGCTGAGCAGTTCTTC
14	.	TRBV12-3/TRBV12-4	.	TRBJ2-7	CASRLGGGAWEQYF	TGTGCCAGCAGGCTCGGAGGGGGGGCTTGGGAGCAGTACTTC
12	.	TRBV19	once	TRBJ1-5	CASMSFNQPQHF	TGTGCCAGTATGAGCTTCAATCAGCCCCAGCATTTT
13	.	TRBV5-1	.	TRBJ2-7	CASRLGTSGEQYF	TGCGCCAGCAGATTGGGTACATCCGGGGAGCAGTACTTC
14	TRBD1	TRBV29-1	.	TRBJ2-3	CSVEGDRNTDTQYF	TGCAGCGTTGAGGGGGACAGGAACACAGATACGCAGTATTTT
15	.	TRBV20-1	.	TRBJ2-1	CSAVGHIASYNEQFF	TGCAGTGCTGTGGGACACATAGCCTCCTACAATGAGCAGTTCTTC
14	.	TRBV12-3/TRBV12-4	.	TRBJ1-1	CASSFEGLNTEAFF	TGTGCCAGCAGTTTTGAGGGCTTGAACACTGAAGCTTTCTTT
16	TRBD2	TRBV6-1	.	TRBJ2-2	CASSDGTSGATGELFF	TGTGCCAGCAGTGACGGGACTAGCGGGGCCACCGGGGAGCTGTTTTTT
15	.	TRBV7-9	few	TRBJ2-7	CASSAPRGVGNEQYF	TGTGCCAGCAGCGCCCCGCGGGGCGTTGGCAACGAGCAGTACTTC
15	.	TRBV6-1	.	TRBJ2-2	CASRFTQGESGELFF	TGTGCCAGCAGATTTACCCAGGGCGAGAGCGGGGAGCTGTTTTTT
14	.	TRBV10-3	.	TRBJ2-1	CAVGGPSSYNEQFF	TGTGCCGTAGGCGGCCCGAGCTCCTACAATGAGCAGTTCTTC
15	.	TRBV15	.	TRBJ2-3	CATSPGGFGTDTQYF	TGTGCCACCAGCCCCGGGGGATTCGGCACAGATACGCAGTATTTT
16	.	TRBV11-2	few	TRBJ2-1	CASSLVSQGGRNEQFF	TGTGCCAGCAGCTTAGTAAGCCAGGGTGGCCGAAATGAGCAGTTCTTC
16	TRBD1	TRBV28	.	TRBJ2-1	CASSPQGTASYNEQFF	TGTGCCAGCAGTCCCCAGGGGACAGCATCCTACAATGAGCAGTTCTTC
14	.	TRBV12-3/TRBV12-4	few	TRBJ2-2	CASSLIERTGELFF	TGTGCCAGCAGTTTGATCGAGCGGACCGGGGAGCTGTTTTTT
12	TRBD1	TRBV29-1	.	TRBJ2-5	CSVDRGPETQYF	TGCAGCGTAGACAGGGGTCCGGAGACCCAGTACTTC
15	TRBD1	TRBV10-3	few	TRBJ2-2	CAISEPDRIPGELFF	TGTGCCATCAGTGAGCCGGACAGGATTCCCGGGGAGCTGTTTTTT
15	.	TRBV7-9	.	TRBJ2-5	CASSHPHASQETQYF	TGTGCCAGCAGCCACCCCCACGCCAGCCAAGAGACCCAGTACTTC
15	.	TRBV28	.	TRBJ2-4	CASRSTTGPKNIQYF	TGTGCCAGCCGCTCCACGACAGGTCCCAAAAACATTCAGTACTTC
18	TRBD2	TRBV7-3	.	TRBJ2-1	CASSPQGSGGPSYNEQFF	TGTGCCAGCAGCCCGCAAGGTAGCGGGGGGCCATCCTACAATGAGCAGTTCTTC
14	.	TRBV27	.	TRBJ2-5	CASAPGGVQETQYF	TGTGCCAGCGCACCGGGTGGGGTCCAAGAGACCCAGTACTTC
16	TRBD2	TRBV7-6	.	TRBJ2-1	CASSLGVGGALNEQFF	TGTGCCAGCAGCTTAGGGGTCGGGGGGGCTCTGAATGAGCAGTTCTTC
11	.	TRBV12-3/TRBV12-4	.	TRBJ1-2	CASSLMVGYTF	TGTGCCAGCAGTTTAATGGTCGGCTACACCTTC
18	.	TRBV6-1	.	TRBJ2-1	CASSGTPSLGAPYNEQFF	TGTGCCAGCAGCGGGACACCCAGTCTCGGGGCGCCCTACAATGAGCAGTTCTTC
11	.	TRBV12-3/TRBV12-4	many	TRBJ2-5	CASISHGTQYF	TGTGCCAGCATCTCCCACGGGACCCAGTACTTC
14	TRBD1	TRBV12-3/TRBV12-4	.	TRBJ1-4	CASSHRGSGEKLFF	TGTGCCAGCAGTCACAGGGGTTCGGGGGAAAAACTGTTTTTT
15	.	TRBV2	.	TRBJ1-5	CASSERGNTDQPQHF	TGTGCCAGCAGTGAACGGGGCAATACAGATCAGCCCCAGCATTTT
16	.	TRBV6-1	few	TRBJ2-5	CASSANREGTKETQYF	TGTGCCAGCAGTGCTAACAGGGAGGGGACCAAGGAGACCCAGTACTTC
17	.	TRBV7-8	.	TRBJ2-1	CASSSDAQPGSYNEQFF	TGTGCCAGCAGCTCCGATGCGCAACCTGGCTCCTACAATGAGCAGTTCTTC
16	.	TRBV10-1	.	TRBJ2-1	CASSERTGSSYNEQFF	TGCGCCAGCAGTGAGCGAACAGGCAGCTCCTACAATGAGCAGTTCTTC
13	.	TRBV27	.	TRBJ2-1	CASSLHGNNEQFF	TGTGCCAGCAGTTTACATGGGAACAATGAGCAGTTCTTC
14	.	TRBV11-2	few	TRBJ2-3	CASRDGLDVDTQYF	TGTGCCAGCAGGGACGGATTGGATGTGGATACGCAGTATTTT
15	TRBD1	TRBV27	.	TRBJ2-7	CASSLGGTGTYEQYF	TGTGCCAGCAGCCTTGGGGGGACAGGGACCTACGAGCAGTACTTC